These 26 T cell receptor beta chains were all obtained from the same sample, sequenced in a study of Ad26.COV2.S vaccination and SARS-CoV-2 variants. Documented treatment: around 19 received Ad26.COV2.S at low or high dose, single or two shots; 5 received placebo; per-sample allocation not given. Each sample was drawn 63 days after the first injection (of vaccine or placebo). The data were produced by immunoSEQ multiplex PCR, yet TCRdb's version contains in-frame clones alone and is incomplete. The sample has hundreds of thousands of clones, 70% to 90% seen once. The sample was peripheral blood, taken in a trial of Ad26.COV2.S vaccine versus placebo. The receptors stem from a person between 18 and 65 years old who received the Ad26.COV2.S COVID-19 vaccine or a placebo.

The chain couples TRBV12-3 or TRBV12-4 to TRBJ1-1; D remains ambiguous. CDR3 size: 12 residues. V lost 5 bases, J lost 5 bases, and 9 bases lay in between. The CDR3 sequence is CASSPSGTEAFF. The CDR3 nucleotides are TGTGCCAGCAGTCCCAGTGGGACTGAAGCTTTCTTT.

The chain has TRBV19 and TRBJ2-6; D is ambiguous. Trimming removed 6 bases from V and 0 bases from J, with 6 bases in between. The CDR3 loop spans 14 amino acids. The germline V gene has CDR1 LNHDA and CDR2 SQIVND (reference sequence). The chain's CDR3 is CASSSYSGANVLTF. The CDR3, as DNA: TGTGCCAGTAGCAGCTACTCTGGGGCCAACGTCCTGACTTTC. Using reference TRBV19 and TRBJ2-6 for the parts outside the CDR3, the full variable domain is DGGITQSPKYLFRKEGQNVTLSCEQNLNHDAMYWYRQDPGQGLRLIYYSQIVNDFQKGDIAEGYSVSREKKESFPLTVTSAQKNPTAFYLCASSSYSGANVLTFGAGSRLTVL.

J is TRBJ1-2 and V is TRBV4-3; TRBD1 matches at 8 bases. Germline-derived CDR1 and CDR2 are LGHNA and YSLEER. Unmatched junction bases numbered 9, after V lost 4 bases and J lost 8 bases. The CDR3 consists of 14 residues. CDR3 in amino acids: CASSLRTGPRGYTF. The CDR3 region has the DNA TGCGCCAGCAGCCTCCGGACAGGGCCTCGGGGCTACACCTTC.

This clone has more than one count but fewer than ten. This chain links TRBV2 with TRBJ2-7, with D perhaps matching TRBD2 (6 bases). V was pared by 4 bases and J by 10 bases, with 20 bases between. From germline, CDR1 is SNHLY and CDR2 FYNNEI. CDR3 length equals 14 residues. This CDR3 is CASSAGASWARQYF. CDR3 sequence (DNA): TGTGCCAGCAGTGCGGGAGCCTCCTGGGCTCGACAGTACTTC.

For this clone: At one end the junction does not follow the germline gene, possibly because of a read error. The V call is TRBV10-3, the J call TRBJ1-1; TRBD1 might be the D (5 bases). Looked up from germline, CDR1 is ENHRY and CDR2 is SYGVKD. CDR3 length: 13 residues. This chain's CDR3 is CALRDLMNTEAFF. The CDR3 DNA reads TGTGCCCTCAGGGACCTCATGAACACTGAAGCTTTCTTT.

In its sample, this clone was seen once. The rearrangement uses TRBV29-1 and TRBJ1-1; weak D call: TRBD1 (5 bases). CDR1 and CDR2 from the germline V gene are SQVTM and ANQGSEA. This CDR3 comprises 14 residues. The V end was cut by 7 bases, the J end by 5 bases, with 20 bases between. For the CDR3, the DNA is TGCAGCGGACACGCAGGGCCAGGGTCTACTGAAGCTTTCTTT. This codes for CSGHAGPGSTEAFF. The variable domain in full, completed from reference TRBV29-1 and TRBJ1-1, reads SAVISQKPSRDICQRGTSLTIQCQVDSQVTMMFWYRQQPGQSLTLIATANQGSEATYESGFVIDKFPISRPNLTFSTLTVSNMSPEDSSIYLCSGHAGPGSTEAFFGQGTRLTVV.

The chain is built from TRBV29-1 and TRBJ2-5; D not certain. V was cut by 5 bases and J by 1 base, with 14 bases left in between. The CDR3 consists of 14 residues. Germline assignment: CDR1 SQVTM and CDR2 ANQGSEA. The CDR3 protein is CSVTGEVGQETQYF. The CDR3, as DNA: TGCAGCGTTACCGGCGAAGTGGGCCAAGAGACCCAGTACTTC.

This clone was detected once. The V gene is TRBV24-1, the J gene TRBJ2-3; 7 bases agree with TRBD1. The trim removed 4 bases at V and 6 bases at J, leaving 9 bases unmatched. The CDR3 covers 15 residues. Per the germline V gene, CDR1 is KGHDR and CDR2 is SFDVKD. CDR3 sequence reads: CATSDPRLQGDTQYF. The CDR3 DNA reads TGTGCCACCAGTGACCCCAGGTTACAGGGGGATACGCAGTATTTT.

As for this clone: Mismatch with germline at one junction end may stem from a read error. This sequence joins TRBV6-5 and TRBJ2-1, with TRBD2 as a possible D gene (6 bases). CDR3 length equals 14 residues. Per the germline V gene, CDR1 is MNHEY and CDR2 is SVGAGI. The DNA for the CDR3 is TGTGCCAGCAGCGGGGGTGGGCACCTTGAGAGTAGGGTCTTC. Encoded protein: CASSGGGHLESRVF.

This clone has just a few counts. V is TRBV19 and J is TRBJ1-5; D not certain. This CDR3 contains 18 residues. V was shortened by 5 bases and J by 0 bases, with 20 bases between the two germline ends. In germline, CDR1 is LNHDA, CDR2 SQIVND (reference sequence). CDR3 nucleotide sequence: TGTGCCAGTAGTCCGCCGTATGGAGGAGCGTATAGCAATCAGCCCCAGCATTTT. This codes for CASSPPYGGAYSNQPQHF.

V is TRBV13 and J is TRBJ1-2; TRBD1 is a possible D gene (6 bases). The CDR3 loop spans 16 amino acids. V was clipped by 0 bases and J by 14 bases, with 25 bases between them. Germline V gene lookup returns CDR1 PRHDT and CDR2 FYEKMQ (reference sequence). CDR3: CASSLGLGRAFLQGTF. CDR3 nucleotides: TGTGCCAGCAGCTTAGGCCTAGGACGGGCCTTTCTCCAGGGGACCTTC.

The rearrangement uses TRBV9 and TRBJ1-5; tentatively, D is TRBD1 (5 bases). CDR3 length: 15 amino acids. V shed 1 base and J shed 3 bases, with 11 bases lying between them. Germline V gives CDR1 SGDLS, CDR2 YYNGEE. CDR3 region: CASSVTGANNQPQHF. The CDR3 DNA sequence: TGTGCCAGCAGCGTAACCGGGGCGAACAATCAGCCCCAGCATTTT.

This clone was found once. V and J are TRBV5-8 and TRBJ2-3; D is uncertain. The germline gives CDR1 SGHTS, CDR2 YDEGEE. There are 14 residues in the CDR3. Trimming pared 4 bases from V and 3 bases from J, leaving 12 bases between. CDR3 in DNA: TGTGCCAGCAGCCCATTCTCCCAGACAGATACGCAGTATTTT. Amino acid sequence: CASSPFSQTDTQYF.

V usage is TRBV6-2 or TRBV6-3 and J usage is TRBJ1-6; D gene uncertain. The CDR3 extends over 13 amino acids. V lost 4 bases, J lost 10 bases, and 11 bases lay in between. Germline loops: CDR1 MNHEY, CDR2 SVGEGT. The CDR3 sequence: CASSSLSSSPLHF. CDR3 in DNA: TGTGCCAGCAGTTCCCTATCGAGCTCACCCCTCCACTTT.

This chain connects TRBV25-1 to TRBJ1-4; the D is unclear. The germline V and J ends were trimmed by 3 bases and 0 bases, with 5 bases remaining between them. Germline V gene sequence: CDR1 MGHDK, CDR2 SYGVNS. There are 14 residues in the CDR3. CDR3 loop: CASSDPPTNEKLFF. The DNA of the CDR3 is TGTGCCAGCAGTGACCCCCCAACTAATGAAAAACTGTTTTTT.

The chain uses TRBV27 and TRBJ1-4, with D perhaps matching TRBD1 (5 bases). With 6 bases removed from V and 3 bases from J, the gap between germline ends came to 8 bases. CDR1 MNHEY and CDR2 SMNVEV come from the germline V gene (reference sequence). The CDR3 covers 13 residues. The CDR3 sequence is CASRRGANEKLFF. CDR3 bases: TGTGCCAGCAGACGGGGGGCTAATGAAAAACTGTTTTTT.

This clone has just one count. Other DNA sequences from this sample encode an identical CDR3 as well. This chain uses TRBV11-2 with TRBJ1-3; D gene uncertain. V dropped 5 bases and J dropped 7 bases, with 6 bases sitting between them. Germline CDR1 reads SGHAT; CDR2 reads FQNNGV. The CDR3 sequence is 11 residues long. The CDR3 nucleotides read TGTGCCAGCAGCCCCTCGAACACCATATATTTT. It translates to CASSPSNTIYF.

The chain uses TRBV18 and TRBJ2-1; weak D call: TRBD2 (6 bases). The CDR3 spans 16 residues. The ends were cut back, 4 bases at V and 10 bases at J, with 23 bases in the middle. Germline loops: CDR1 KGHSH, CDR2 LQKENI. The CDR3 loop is CASSLLLATPSAEQFF. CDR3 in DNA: TGTGCCAGCTCACTCCTGCTAGCGACCCCTTCAGCGGAGCAGTTCTTC.

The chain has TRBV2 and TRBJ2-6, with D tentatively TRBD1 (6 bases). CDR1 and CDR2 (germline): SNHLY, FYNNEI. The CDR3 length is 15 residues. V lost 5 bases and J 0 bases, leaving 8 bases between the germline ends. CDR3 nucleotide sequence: TGTGCCAGCAGTTCGGACAGCTCTGGGGCCAACGTCCTGACTTTC. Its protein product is CASSSDSSGANVLTF.

The chain's CDR3 is CASSKEGTGGPQHF. In nucleotides, the CDR3 is TGTGCCAGCAGCAAAGAGGGGACCGGGGGGCCCCAGCATTTT. V gene TRBV11-2 combines with J gene TRBJ1-5, with D possibly TRBD1 on 5 matching bases. The CDR3 is 14 residues long. With 5 bases removed from V and 9 bases from J, the gap between germline ends came to 17 bases. Germline CDR1 SGHAT, CDR2 FQNNGV.

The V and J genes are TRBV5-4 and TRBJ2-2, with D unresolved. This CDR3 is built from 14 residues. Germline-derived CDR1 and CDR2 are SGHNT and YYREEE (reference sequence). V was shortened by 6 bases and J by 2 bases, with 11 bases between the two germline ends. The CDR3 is CASTNNLNTGELFF. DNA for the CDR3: TGTGCCAGCACGAACAATCTTAACACCGGGGAGCTGTTTTTT. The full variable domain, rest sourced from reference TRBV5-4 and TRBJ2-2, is ETGVTQSPTHLIKTRGQQVTLRCSSQSGHNTVSWYQQALGQGPQFIFQYYREEENGRGNFPPRFSGLQFPNYSSELNVNALELDDSALYLCASTNNLNTGELFFGEGSRLTVL.

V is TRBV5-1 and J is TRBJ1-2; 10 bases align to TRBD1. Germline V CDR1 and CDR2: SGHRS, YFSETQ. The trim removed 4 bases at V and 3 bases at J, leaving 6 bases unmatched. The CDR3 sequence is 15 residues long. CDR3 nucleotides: TGCGCCAGCAGCCTCAGACAGGGGGCCTACTATGGCTACACCTTC. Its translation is CASSLRQGAYYGYTF.

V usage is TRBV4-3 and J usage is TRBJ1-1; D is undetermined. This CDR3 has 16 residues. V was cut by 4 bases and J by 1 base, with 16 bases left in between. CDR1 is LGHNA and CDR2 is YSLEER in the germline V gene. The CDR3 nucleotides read TGCGCCAGCAGCCCTTCAGGTCCGCTGGCGAACACTGAAGCTTTCTTT. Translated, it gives CASSPSGPLANTEAFF.

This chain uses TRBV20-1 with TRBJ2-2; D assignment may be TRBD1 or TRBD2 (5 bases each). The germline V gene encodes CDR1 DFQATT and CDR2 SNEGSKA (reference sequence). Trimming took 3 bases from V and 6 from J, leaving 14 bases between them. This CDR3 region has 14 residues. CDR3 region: CSASWGSGSGELFF. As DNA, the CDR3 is TGCAGTGCTAGTTGGGGGAGTGGTTCCGGGGAGCTGTTTTTT.

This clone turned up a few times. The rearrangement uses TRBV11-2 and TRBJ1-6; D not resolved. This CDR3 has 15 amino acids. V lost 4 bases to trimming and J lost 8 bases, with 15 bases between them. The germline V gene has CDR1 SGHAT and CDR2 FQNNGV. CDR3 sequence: CASSSLPSVHSPLHF. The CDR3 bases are TGTGCCAGCAGCTCCCTCCCATCCGTTCATTCACCCCTCCACTTT.

CDR3 region: CASSLRGQIYEQYF. Here the CDR3 DNA reads TGTGCCAGCAGCCTCAGGGGGCAGATCTACGAGCAGTACTTC. The V and J genes are TRBV7-8 and TRBJ2-7; TRBD1 matches at 8 bases. Trimming removed 5 bases from V and 3 bases from J; junction bases left unmatched: 6. This CDR3 comprises 14 residues. Germline V gene data show CDR1 as SGHVS and CDR2 as FQNEAQ.